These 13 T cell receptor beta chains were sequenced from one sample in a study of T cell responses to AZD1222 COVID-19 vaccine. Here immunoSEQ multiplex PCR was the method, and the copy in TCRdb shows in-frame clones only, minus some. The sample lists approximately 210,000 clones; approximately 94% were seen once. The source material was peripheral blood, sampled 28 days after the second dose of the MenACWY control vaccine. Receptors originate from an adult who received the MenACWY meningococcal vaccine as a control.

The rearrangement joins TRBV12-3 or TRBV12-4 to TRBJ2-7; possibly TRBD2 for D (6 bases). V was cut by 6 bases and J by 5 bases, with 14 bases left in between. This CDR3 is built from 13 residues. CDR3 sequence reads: CASRGEVVHEQYF. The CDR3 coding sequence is TGTGCCAGCAGGGGGGAGGTGGTACACGAGCAGTACTTC.

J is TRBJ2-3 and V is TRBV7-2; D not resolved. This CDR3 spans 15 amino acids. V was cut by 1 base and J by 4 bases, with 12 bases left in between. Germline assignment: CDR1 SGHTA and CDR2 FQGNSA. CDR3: CASSLVTGFADTQYF. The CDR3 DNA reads TGTGCCAGCAGCTTAGTCACGGGCTTTGCAGATACGCAGTATTTT.

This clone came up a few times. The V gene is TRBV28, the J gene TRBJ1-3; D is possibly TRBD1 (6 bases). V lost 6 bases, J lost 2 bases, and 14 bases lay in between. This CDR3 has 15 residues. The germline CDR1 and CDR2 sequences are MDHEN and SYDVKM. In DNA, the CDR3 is TGTGCCAGCAGCCAGACAGGATCCACTGGAAACACCATATATTTT. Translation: CASSQTGSTGNTIYF.

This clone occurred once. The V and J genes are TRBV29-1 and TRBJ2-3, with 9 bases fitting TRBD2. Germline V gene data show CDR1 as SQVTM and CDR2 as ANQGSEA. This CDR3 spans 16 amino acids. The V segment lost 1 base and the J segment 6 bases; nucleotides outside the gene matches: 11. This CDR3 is CSVEVRRREGLDTQYF. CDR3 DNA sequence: TGCAGCGTTGAAGTCCGTCGGCGGGAGGGCCTGGATACGCAGTATTTT.

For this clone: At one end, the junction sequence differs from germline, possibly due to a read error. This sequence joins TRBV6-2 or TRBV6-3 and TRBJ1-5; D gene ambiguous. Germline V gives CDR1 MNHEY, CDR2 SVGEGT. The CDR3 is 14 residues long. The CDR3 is CASSGRPPNQPQHF. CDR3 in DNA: TGTGCGAGCAGTGGTCGGCCTCCCAATCAGCCCCAGCATTTT.

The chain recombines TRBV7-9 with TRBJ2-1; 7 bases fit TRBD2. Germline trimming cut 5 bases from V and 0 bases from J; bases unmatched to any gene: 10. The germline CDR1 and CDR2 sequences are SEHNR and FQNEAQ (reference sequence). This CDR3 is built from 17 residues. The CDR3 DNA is TGTGCCAGCAGCCGAAGCCTAGCGGTAAGCTCCTACAATGAGCAGTTCTTC. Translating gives CASSRSLAVSSYNEQFF.

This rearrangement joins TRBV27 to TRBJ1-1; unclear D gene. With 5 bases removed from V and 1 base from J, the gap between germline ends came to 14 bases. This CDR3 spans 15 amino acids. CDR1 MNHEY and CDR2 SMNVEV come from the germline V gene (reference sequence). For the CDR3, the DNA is TGTGCCAGCAGTCGCCGGACGGGAACGAACACTGAAGCTTTCTTT. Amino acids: CASSRRTGTNTEAFF.

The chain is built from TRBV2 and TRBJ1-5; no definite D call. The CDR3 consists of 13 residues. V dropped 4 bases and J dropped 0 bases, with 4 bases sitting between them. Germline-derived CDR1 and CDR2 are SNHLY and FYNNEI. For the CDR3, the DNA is TGTGCCAGCAGTGGAACTAGCAATCAGCCCCAGCATTTT. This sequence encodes CASSGTSNQPQHF.

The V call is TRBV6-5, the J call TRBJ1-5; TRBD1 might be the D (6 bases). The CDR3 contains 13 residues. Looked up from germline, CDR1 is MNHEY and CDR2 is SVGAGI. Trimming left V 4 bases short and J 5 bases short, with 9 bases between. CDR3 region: CASSSRGDQPQHF. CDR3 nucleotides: TGTGCCAGCAGTTCGAGGGGGGATCAGCCCCAGCATTTT.

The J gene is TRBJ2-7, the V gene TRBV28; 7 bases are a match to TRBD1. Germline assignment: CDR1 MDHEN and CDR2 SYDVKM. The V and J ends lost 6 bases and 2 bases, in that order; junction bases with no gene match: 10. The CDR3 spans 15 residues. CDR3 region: CASSTDRVSTYEQYF. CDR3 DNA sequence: TGTGCCAGCAGCACAGACAGGGTTTCAACCTACGAGCAGTACTTC.

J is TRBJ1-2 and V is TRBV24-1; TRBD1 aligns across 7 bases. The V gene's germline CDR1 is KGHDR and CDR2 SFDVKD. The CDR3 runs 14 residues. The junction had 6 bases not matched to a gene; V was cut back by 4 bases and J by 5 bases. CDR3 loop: CATSENRGGYGYTF. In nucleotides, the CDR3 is TGTGCCACCAGTGAGAACAGGGGAGGATATGGCTACACCTTC.

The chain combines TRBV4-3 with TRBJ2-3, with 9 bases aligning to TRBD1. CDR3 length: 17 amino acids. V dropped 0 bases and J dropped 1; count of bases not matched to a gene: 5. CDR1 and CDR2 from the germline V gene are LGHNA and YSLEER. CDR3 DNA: TGCGCCAGCAGCCAAGATCTGGGACAGGGCCGCACAGATACGCAGTATTTT. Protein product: CASSQDLGQGRTDTQYF.

The CDR3: CATLGGGAGGYEQYF. CDR3 sequence (DNA): TGTGCCACCCTCGGAGGGGGCGCAGGAGGCTACGAGCAGTACTTC. The V gene is TRBV25-1, the J gene TRBJ2-7; D possibly corresponds to TRBD1 (7 bases). V was shortened by 10 bases and J by 3 bases, with 22 bases between the two germline ends. CDR3 length equals 15 residues. Germline V gene data show CDR1 as MGHDK and CDR2 as SYGVNS.